This record concerns one T cell receptor (beta chain) sequence. Its antigen remains unknown. Tagging with unique molecular identifiers was a feature of the TCR beta cDNA libraries. TCRdb called the PCR reads again in MiXCR, with one record for every CDR3 protein. The sample consists of roughly 180,000 distinct CDR3 sequences, roughly 31% of them appearing once. The data stem from a study of post-analysis software for immune sequencing data. Notes on the study in general: Under F measure analysis, samples from one preparation batch co-clustered strongly.

The sequenced sample consisted of blood. This receptor was identified in a girl aged 5-17 years with multiple sclerosis.

The DNA of the CDR3 is TGCGCCAGCAAGGCGGGCTCTGAGGCCAATACGCAGTATTTT. Amino acids: CASKAGSEANTQYF. The rearrangement links TRBV5-1 to TRBJ2-3; tentative D call: TRBD2 (5 bases). The CDR3 length is 14 residues. Germline V gene sequence: CDR1 SGHRS, CDR2 YFSETQ. V was cut by 6 bases and J by 7 bases, with 18 bases left in between.